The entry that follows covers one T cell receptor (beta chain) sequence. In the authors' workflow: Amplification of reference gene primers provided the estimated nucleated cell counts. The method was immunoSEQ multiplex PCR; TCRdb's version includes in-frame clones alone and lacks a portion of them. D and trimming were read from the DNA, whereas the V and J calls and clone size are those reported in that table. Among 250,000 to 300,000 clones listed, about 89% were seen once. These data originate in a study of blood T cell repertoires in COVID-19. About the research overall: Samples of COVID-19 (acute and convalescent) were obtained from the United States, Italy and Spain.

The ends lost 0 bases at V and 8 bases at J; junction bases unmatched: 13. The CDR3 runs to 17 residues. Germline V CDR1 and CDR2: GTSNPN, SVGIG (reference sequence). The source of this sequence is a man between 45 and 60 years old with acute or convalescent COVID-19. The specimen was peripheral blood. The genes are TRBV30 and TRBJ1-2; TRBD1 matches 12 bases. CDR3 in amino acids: CAWSVELGTGGRWGYTF. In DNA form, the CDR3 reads TGTGCCTGGAGTGTAGAGTTAGGGACAGGGGGCCGGTGGGGCTACACCTTC.